The subject of this entry is one T cell receptor (beta chain). The germline CDR1 and CDR2 sequences are MNHEY and SMNVEV (reference sequence). The junction had 11 bases not matched to a gene; V was cut back by 4 bases and J by 5 bases. The CDR3 is 16 residues long. This sample is part of a study of cytomegalovirus exposure and HLA in healthy donors. PCR primers comprised 60 Vbeta and 13 Jbeta primers. Libraries were prepared by immunoSEQ multiplex PCR; TCRdb keeps only in-frame clonotypes and omits some of them. The sample records about 160,000 clones, around 80% being singletons. Sequenced: PBMCs. The gene calls are TRBV27 and TRBJ2-7; 10 bases match TRBD2. The TCR was taken from a man in his forties in good health and CMV-seronegative. The DNA for the CDR3 is TGTGCCAGCAGTTCTACCTTGGCTAGCGGGAGCGACGAGCAGTACTTC. This encodes CASSSTLASGSDEQYF.